These T cell receptor beta chains were read from a single sample in a study of PD-1 blockade in classical Hodgkin lymphoma. Assay: immunoSEQ multiplex PCR; the TCRdb copy retains only in-frame clones and omits some. The sample lists roughly 20,000 clones; around 84% were seen once. Here the sequenced sample was peripheral blood mononuclear cells (PBMCs), taken at baseline. The receptors shown here come from a human donor with classical Hodgkin lymphoma. Both conserved end residues are part of each CDR3. The D gene is left open where the match is weak. Only some rows state a clone size, as once, few, many or a class for expanded clones.

D: .; V: TRBV18; size: .; J: TRBJ2-2; CDR3: CASSPDTGELFF; DNA: TGTGCCAGCTCACCGGACACCGGGGAGCTGTTTTTT
D: .; V: TRBV7-8; size: .; J: TRBJ1-4; CDR3: CASSSLPVAGNDNEKLFF; DNA: TGTGCCAGCAGCTCCCTCCCCGTGGCGGGGAATGATAATGAAAAACTGTTTTTT
D: .; V: TRBV28; size: .; J: TRBJ2-5; CDR3: CASRDPGETQYF; DNA: TGTGCCAGCAGGGACCCTGGGGAGACCCAGTACTTC
D: .; V: TRBV11-2; size: once; J: TRBJ2-7; CDR3: CASSFPGWGYEQYF; DNA: TGTGCCAGCAGCTTTCCGGGGTGGGGCTACGAGCAGTACTTC
D: .; V: TRBV28; size: .; J: TRBJ2-1; CDR3: CASSPGGAYNEQFF; DNA: TGTGCCAGCAGTCCCGGCGGGGCATACAATGAGCAGTTCTTC
D: .; V: TRBV4-1; size: .; J: TRBJ2-1; CDR3: CASSLEGKQFF; DNA: TGCGCCAGCAGCCTCGAAGGAAAGCAGTTCTTC
D: .; V: TRBV6-5; size: .; J: TRBJ1-1; CDR3: CASTRILGGTEAFF; DNA: TGTGCCAGCACTAGGATTTTAGGGGGCACTGAAGCTTTCTTT
D: .; V: TRBV2; size: few; J: TRBJ1-2; CDR3: CASSEPGNNYGYTF; DNA: TGTGCCAGCAGTGAACCAGGGAACAACTATGGCTACACCTTC
D: TRBD1; V: TRBV7-3; size: .; J: TRBJ1-1; CDR3: CASSPDRGNTEAFF; DNA: TGTGCCAGCAGCCCAGACAGGGGGAACACTGAAGCTTTCTTT
D: .; V: TRBV6-1; size: .; J: TRBJ1-1; CDR3: CASSPPGTRTEAFF; DNA: TGTGCCAGCAGTCCTCCCGGGACACGCACTGAAGCTTTCTTT
D: TRBD1; V: TRBV7-3; size: .; J: TRBJ1-1; CDR3: CASSPDRGGTEAFF; DNA: TGTGCCAGCAGCCCGGACAGGGGGGGAACTGAAGCTTTCTTT
D: .; V: TRBV19; size: once; J: TRBJ1-1; CDR3: CASSMGGLPEAFF; DNA: TGTGCCAGTAGTATGGGGGGGCTTCCTGAAGCTTTCTTT
D: .; V: TRBV19; size: medium-sized; J: TRBJ2-3; CDR3: CASTKFGTYRGTDTQYF; DNA: TGTGCCAGTACCAAATTCGGCACCTACAGAGGCACAGATACGCAGTATTTT
D: .; V: TRBV11-2; size: .; J: TRBJ1-3; CDR3: CASNLGVRSSGNTIYF; DNA: TGTGCCAGCAACCTGGGGGTCCGGAGCTCTGGAAACACCATATATTTT
D: TRBD1; V: TRBV7-2; size: .; J: TRBJ1-3; CDR3: CASSLEGQGFSYSGNTIYF; DNA: TGTGCCAGCAGCTTAGAAGGACAGGGGTTCTCCTACTCTGGAAACACCATATATTTT
D: .; V: TRBV7-2; size: .; J: TRBJ2-7; CDR3: CASSLVVYEQYF; DNA: TGTGCCAGCAGCTTAGTGGTCTACGAGCAGTACTTC